Presented here are 22 T cell receptor beta chains from one specimen sequenced in a study of blood T cell repertoires in COVID-19. Libraries were prepared by immunoSEQ multiplex PCR; TCRdb keeps only in-frame clonotypes and omits some of them. The table lists approximately 260,000 clones, around 92% of them singletons. Material for sequencing was PBMCs or T cells enriched from blood (not recorded which). Receptors originate from an older woman who had recovered from COVID-19.

The chain links TRBV7-9 to TRBJ1-5; D is possibly TRBD1 (6 bases). V lost 5 bases and J 3 bases, leaving 11 bases between the germline ends. There are 14 residues in the CDR3. Germline CDR1 SEHNR, CDR2 FQNEAQ (reference sequence). In nucleotides, the CDR3 is TGTGCCAGCAGCAGGACAGAGTACAATCAGCCCCAGCATTTT. This encodes CASSRTEYNQPQHF.

The chain is built from TRBV18 and TRBJ1-2; tentative D call: TRBD1 (6 bases). This CDR3 region has 13 residues. Germline V gene sequence: CDR1 KGHSH, CDR2 LQKENI. The V end was cut by 5 bases, the J end by 6 bases, with 13 bases between. The CDR3 DNA sequence: TGTGCCAGCTCAAAACAGGGCAGGGATGGCTACACCTTC. This gives the protein CASSKQGRDGYTF.

This sequence joins TRBV5-1 and TRBJ2-7, with TRBD1 matching 10 bases. The trim removed 3 bases at V and 5 bases at J, leaving 11 bases unmatched. Per the germline V gene, CDR1 is SGHRS and CDR2 is YFSETQ. This CDR3 region has 16 residues. This chain's CDR3 is CASSSPPGTGADEQYF. The CDR3 DNA is TGCGCCAGCAGCTCGCCTCCGGGGACAGGGGCCGACGAGCAGTACTTC.

The chain couples TRBV6-6 to TRBJ1-4; D is uncertain. Germline-derived CDR1 and CDR2 are MNHNY and SVGAGI (reference sequence). With 2 bases removed from V and 8 bases from J, the gap between germline ends came to 6 bases. The CDR3 sequence is 12 residues long. The CDR3 region is CASSYEGEKLFF. The DNA of the CDR3 is TGTGCCAGCAGTTACGAGGGAGAAAAACTGTTTTTT.

The chain couples TRBV19 to TRBJ1-1; 9 nucleotides agree with TRBD1. This CDR3 has 13 amino acids. The ends lost 9 bases at V and 5 bases at J; junction bases unmatched: 7. Per germline, CDR1 LNHDA and CDR2 SQIVND (reference sequence). The DNA of the CDR3 is TGTGCCAGCCGGACAGGGGTGGGGACTGAAGCTTTCTTT. Amino acids: CASRTGVGTEAFF.

This clone was observed a handful of times. This rearrangement joins TRBV9 to TRBJ1-5, with no clear D. The germline V and J ends were trimmed by 3 bases and 3 bases, with 10 bases remaining between them. The CDR3 length is 14 residues. Germline values: CDR1 SGDLS, CDR2 YYNGEE. CDR3 DNA: TGTGCCAGCAGCGAGCGGGGTTTCAATCAGCCCCAGCATTTT. Its translation: CASSERGFNQPQHF.

This rearrangement joins TRBV11-2 to TRBJ1-4, with a possible D match to TRBD1 (5 bases). Trimming stripped 5 bases from V and 4 bases from J, with 14 bases between. The germline CDR1 and CDR2 sequences are SGHAT and FQNNGV. This CDR3 has 15 amino acids. In nucleotides, the CDR3 is TGTGCCAGCAGCCCCCTAAGGGGAGGTAATGAAAAACTGTTTTTT. Encoded protein: CASSPLRGGNEKLFF.

This chain joins TRBV4-2 and TRBJ2-7; D perhaps matches TRBD1 (6 bases). V was clipped by 3 bases and J by 1 base, with 13 bases between them. CDR1 is LGHNA, CDR2 YNFKEQ, per germline. CDR3 length equals 15 residues. CDR3 in amino acids: CASSQLTQGSYEQYF. CDR3 sequence (DNA): TGTGCCAGCAGCCAGCTGACACAGGGTTCCTACGAGCAGTACTTC.

The chain is built from TRBV28 and TRBJ1-2; D remains ambiguous. The CDR3 sequence is 13 residues long. V was cut by 9 bases and J by 8 bases, with 19 bases left in between. Germline V gives CDR1 MDHEN, CDR2 SYDVKM. The CDR3: CASSSMQSEGYTF. The CDR3 DNA reads as TGTGCCAGTTCATCAATGCAATCAGAAGGCTACACCTTC.

The chain combines TRBV10-3 with TRBJ1-3; D might be TRBD1 (5 bases). The CDR3 has 14 residues. Trimming removed 6 bases at V and 0 bases at J, with 9 bases between. CDR1 and CDR2 from the germline V gene are ENHRY and SYGVKD. CDR3 coding DNA: TGTGCCATCAGGGCAGGGCTCTCTGGAAACACCATATATTTT. Its translation: CAIRAGLSGNTIYF.

The chain joins TRBV19 to TRBJ1-2; weak D call: TRBD1 (6 bases). Germline CDR1 reads LNHDA; CDR2 reads SQIVND (reference sequence). V gave up 3 bases and J gave up 0 bases, with 11 bases separating them. This CDR3 is 15 amino acids long. CDR3 loop: CASSIQGQANYGYTF. Written as DNA, the CDR3 is TGTGCCAGTAGTATCCAGGGGCAAGCTAACTATGGCTACACCTTC.

The chain joins TRBV4-1 to TRBJ1-1, with D uncertain. Germline V gene data show CDR1 as MGHRA and CDR2 as YSYEKL. V dropped 0 bases and J dropped 11 bases, with 13 bases sitting between them. The CDR3 extends over 13 amino acids. The CDR3 DNA reads as TGCGCCAGCAGCCAAGAGTTGAGGCTCGGGGCTTTCTTT. This translates into CASSQELRLGAFF.

This chain links TRBV7-9 with TRBJ2-5, with 7 bases lining up with TRBD2. V shed 5 bases, J shed 4 bases, and the junction held 7 bases outside the gene matches. Looked up from germline, CDR1 is SEHNR and CDR2 is FQNEAQ (reference sequence). The CDR3 is 14 amino acids. The CDR3 sequence is CASSTGGGGETQYF. The DNA for the CDR3 is TGTGCCAGCAGCACCGGCGGGGGTGGAGAGACCCAGTACTTC.

The rearrangement joins TRBV5-1 to TRBJ2-6; D is ambiguous. This CDR3 contains 16 residues. Trimming took off 7 bases at V and 0 bases at J, with 14 bases between the two ends. Germline V gene sequence: CDR1 SGHRS, CDR2 YFSETQ. This CDR3 reads CASATGAISGANVLTF. The CDR3 bases are TGCGCCAGCGCAACGGGTGCTATCTCTGGGGCCAACGTCCTGACTTTC.

This chain uses TRBV7-8 with TRBJ1-6, with TRBD1 as a possible D gene (5 bases). Trimming cost V 4 bases and J 7 bases, with 11 bases left between them. Per the germline V gene, CDR1 is SGHVS and CDR2 is FQNEAQ. The CDR3 covers 14 residues. DNA of the CDR3: TGTGCCAGCAGCTCCCGAACAGGCAATTCACCCCTCCACTTT. It codes for CASSSRTGNSPLHF.

About this clone itself: The sample carries other DNA sequences with the same CDR3. V gene TRBV5-1 combines with J gene TRBJ2-2; maybe TRBD2 (6 bases). Germline V CDR1 and CDR2: SGHRS, YFSETQ. CDR3 length: 15 amino acids. Trimming took off 2 bases at V and 0 bases at J, with 8 bases between the two ends. The CDR3 reads CASSFGTANTGELFF. The CDR3 DNA sequence: TGCGCCAGCAGCTTCGGGACTGCGAACACCGGGGAGCTGTTTTTT.

V gene TRBV7-9 combines with J gene TRBJ2-7, with 7 bases identical to TRBD2. The ends lost 6 bases at V and 2 bases at J; junction bases unmatched: 7. The V gene's germline CDR1 is SEHNR and CDR2 FQNEAQ (reference sequence). The CDR3 is 14 amino acids. CDR3 region: CASSLATSPYEQYF. The CDR3 nucleotides are TGTGCCAGCAGTTTGGCGACTAGCCCCTACGAGCAGTACTTC.

The chain is built from TRBV28 and TRBJ1-2; 9 bases align to TRBD1. Germline trimming cut 2 bases from V and 7 bases from J; bases unmatched to any gene: 5. Germline CDR1 is MDHEN and CDR2 is SYDVKM. The CDR3 length is 14 residues. The CDR3 region has the DNA TGTGCCAGCAGTTTACGGGACAGGGTTGCTGGCTACACCTTC. This gives the protein CASSLRDRVAGYTF.

The rearrangement uses TRBV19 and TRBJ2-1, with D tentatively TRBD1 (6 bases). This CDR3 has 16 amino acids. The V gene lost 0 bases and the J gene lost 6 bases, with 15 bases spanning the gap. CDR1 is LNHDA and CDR2 is SQIVND in the germline V gene (reference sequence). CDR3 in amino acids: CASSIDDRSFGNEQFF. The CDR3 DNA reads as TGTGCCAGTAGTATAGATGACAGGTCTTTTGGCAATGAGCAGTTCTTC.

This chain connects TRBV10-1 to TRBJ2-5; 8 positions agree with TRBD1. The germline CDR1 and CDR2 sequences are WNHNN and SYGVQD (reference sequence). J was trimmed by 5 bases and V by 0 bases; bases with no gene match: 8. The length of the CDR3 is 16 residues. The CDR3 region is CASSESSGGSWETQYF. DNA of the CDR3: TGCGCCAGCAGTGAGTCATCAGGGGGCAGTTGGGAGACCCAGTACTTC.

The rearrangement uses TRBV7-2 and TRBJ2-7; 8 bases are shared with TRBD2. The CDR3 is made up of 18 amino acids. V was pared by 3 bases and J by 3 bases, with 16 bases of the junction left unmatched. Germline CDR1 reads SGHTA; CDR2 reads FQGNSA. The CDR3 nucleotides read TGTGCCAGCAGCTTGGATTGGACTAGCAGCGCGAAAATCTACGAGCAGTACTTC. Its translation: CASSLDWTSSAKIYEQYF. The complete variable domain, with remaining parts taken from reference TRBV7-2 and TRBJ2-7, reads GAGVSQSPSNKVTEKGKDVELRCDPISGHTALYWYRQSLGQGLEFLIYFQGNSAPDKSGLPSDRFSAERTGGSVSTLTIQRTQQEDSAVYLCASSLDWTSSAKIYEQYFGPGTRLTVT.

V is TRBV27 and J is TRBJ1-6; D might be TRBD1 (5 bases). V dropped 6 bases and J dropped 5 bases, with 14 bases sitting between them. The V gene's germline CDR1 is MNHEY and CDR2 SMNVEV (reference sequence). The CDR3 consists of 15 residues. CDR3: CASSPQGGNNSPLHF. As DNA, the CDR3 is TGTGCCAGCAGCCCCCAGGGAGGGAATAATTCACCCCTCCACTTT.